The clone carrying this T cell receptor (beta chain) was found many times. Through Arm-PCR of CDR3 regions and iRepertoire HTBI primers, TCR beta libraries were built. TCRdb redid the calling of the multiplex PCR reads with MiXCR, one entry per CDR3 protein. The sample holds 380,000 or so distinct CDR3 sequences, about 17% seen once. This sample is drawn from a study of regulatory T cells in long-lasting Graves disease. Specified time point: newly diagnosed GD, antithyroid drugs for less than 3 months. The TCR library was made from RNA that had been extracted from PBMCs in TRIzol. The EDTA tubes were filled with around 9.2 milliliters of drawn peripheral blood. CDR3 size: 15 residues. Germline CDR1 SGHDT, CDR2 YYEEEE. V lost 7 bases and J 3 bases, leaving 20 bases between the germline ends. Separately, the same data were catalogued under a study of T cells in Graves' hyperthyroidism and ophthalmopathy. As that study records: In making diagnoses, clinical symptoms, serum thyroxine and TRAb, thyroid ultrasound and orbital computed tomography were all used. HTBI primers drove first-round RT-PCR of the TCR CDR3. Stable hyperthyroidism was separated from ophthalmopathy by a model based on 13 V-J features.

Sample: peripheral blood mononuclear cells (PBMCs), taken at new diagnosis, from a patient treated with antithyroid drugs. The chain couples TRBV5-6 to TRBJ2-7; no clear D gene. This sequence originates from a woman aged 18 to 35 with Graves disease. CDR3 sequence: CASRSGPSTGYEQYF. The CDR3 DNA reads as TGTGCCAGCCGCTCCGGGCCTTCGACGGGCTACGAGCAGTACTTC.